These T cell receptor beta chains were read from a single sample in a study of cytomegalovirus exposure and HLA in healthy donors. The protocol was immunoSEQ multiplex PCR, while the TCRdb copy is restricted to in-frame clones and leaves out a portion. The repertoire holds 100,000 to 150,000 clones, with around 94% as singletons. The sample taken for sequencing was PBMCs. The receptors were gathered from a woman between 18 and 29 years old in good health and CMV-seronegative. CDR3s include the opening cysteine and the closing phenylalanine or tryptophan. The order of the fields is J gene, D gene, V gene, CDR3 protein. A D gene is named only where the DNA matches it firmly.

J gene: TRBJ2-2
D gene: TRBD1
V gene: TRBV10-1
CDR3 protein: CASSGLQGLKTGELFF

J gene: TRBJ1-5
D gene: TRBD1
V gene: TRBV27
CDR3 protein: CASSDITGDSNQPQHF

J gene: TRBJ1-1
D gene: NA
V gene: TRBV27
CDR3 protein: CASSLRQGLNTEAFF

J gene: TRBJ2-3
D gene: TRBD2
V gene: TRBV15
CDR3 protein: CATSRDGGGLGTDTQYF

J gene: TRBJ2-7
D gene: TRBD2
V gene: TRBV30
CDR3 protein: CAWNVVSGGEQYF

J gene: TRBJ1-2
D gene: NA
V gene: TRBV6-1
CDR3 protein: CASRASRGYTF

J gene: TRBJ1-2
D gene: NA
V gene: TRBV30
CDR3 protein: CAWSQPPGHGYTF

J gene: TRBJ1-5
D gene: NA
V gene: TRBV6-1
CDR3 protein: CASRADYGQPQHF

J gene: TRBJ1-2
D gene: TRBD1
V gene: TRBV4-1
CDR3 protein: CASSQDRTGVGVYGYTF

J gene: TRBJ1-5
D gene: NA
V gene: TRBV19
CDR3 protein: CASSIDQLALGGNQPQHF

J gene: TRBJ2-7
D gene: TRBD2
V gene: TRBV9
CDR3 protein: CASSTYEREDIYEQYF

J gene: TRBJ1-1
D gene: TRBD1
V gene: TRBV5-1
CDR3 protein: CASSQRQGRSNTEAFF

J gene: TRBJ2-1
D gene: TRBD2
V gene: TRBV30
CDR3 protein: CAWSSGGAGGNDEQFF

J gene: TRBJ1-1
D gene: NA
V gene: TRBV28
CDR3 protein: CASSPRTVGNTEAFF

J gene: TRBJ2-1
D gene: NA
V gene: TRBV5-4
CDR3 protein: CATRRVGPPYNEQFF

J gene: TRBJ1-3
D gene: NA
V gene: TRBV7-6
CDR3 protein: CASSLGPGASGNTIYF

J gene: TRBJ1-2
D gene: NA
V gene: TRBV28
CDR3 protein: CASSPNGGYGYTF

J gene: TRBJ1-3
D gene: NA
V gene: TRBV28
CDR3 protein: CASVRSYSGNTIYF

J gene: TRBJ2-7
D gene: TRBD2
V gene: TRBV28
CDR3 protein: CASSFGASGSYEQYF

J gene: TRBJ2-3
D gene: TRBD2
V gene: TRBV28
CDR3 protein: CASRGLAGSPNTDTQYF

J gene: TRBJ2-7
D gene: TRBD2
V gene: TRBV29-1
CDR3 protein: CSVSTGLAGSSYEQYF

J gene: TRBJ2-1
D gene: TRBD2
V gene: TRBV29-1
CDR3 protein: CSVGAAGGSYNEQFF

J gene: TRBJ2-7
D gene: TRBD2
V gene: TRBV5-1
CDR3 protein: CASSFGSSGLIPYEQYF

J gene: TRBJ1-2
D gene: NA
V gene: TRBV2
CDR3 protein: CASKGQLGYTF

J gene: TRBJ1-1
D gene: NA
V gene: TRBV2
CDR3 protein: CASRGDLTDGGSFF

J gene: TRBJ1-4
D gene: NA
V gene: TRBV9
CDR3 protein: CASSVAAGYNEKLFF

J gene: TRBJ1-3
D gene: TRBD1
V gene: TRBV27
CDR3 protein: CASSGTASGNTIYF

J gene: TRBJ1-2
D gene: NA
V gene: TRBV4-1
CDR3 protein: CASSAAGGGGSGRGGYTF

J gene: TRBJ2-7
D gene: NA
V gene: TRBV6-1
CDR3 protein: CASSEASGYEQYF

J gene: TRBJ2-1
D gene: NA
V gene: TRBV21-1
CDR3 protein: CASSRRGRPYNEQFF

J gene: TRBJ2-3
D gene: TRBD2
V gene: TRBV5-1
CDR3 protein: CASSRGGTDTQYF

J gene: TRBJ2-5
D gene: TRBD1
V gene: TRBV11-3
CDR3 protein: CASSLEGQGAETQYF